The clone carrying this T cell receptor beta chain appeared a few times. As yet, its antigen is unknown. These data belong to a study of identical twins. Study results and limitations: Twin-shared out-of-frame alpha sequences showed excess low generation probability.

TCRdb reanalysed the 5' RACE reads using MiXCR and keeps one entry per CDR3 protein. Of 250,000 or so distinct CDR3 sequences in the sample, 6% to 8.5% were seen once. Trimming took off 1 base at V and 3 bases at J, with 13 bases between the two ends. Germline V gene sequence: CDR1 MGHRA, CDR2 YSYEKL. The CDR3 length is 16 residues. The same specimen was also included in a second study, on yellow fever vaccine responses in identical twins.

Sequencing input: CD8+ T cells sorted from blood. This TCR was recovered from a young woman in good health. The rearrangement links TRBV4-1 to TRBJ2-1; a weak D match, TRBD2 (6 bases). CDR3 loop: CASSQGTSQGYNEQFF. The CDR3 nucleotides read TGCGCCAGCAGCCAAGGTACTAGCCAGGGCTACAATGAGCAGTTCTTC.